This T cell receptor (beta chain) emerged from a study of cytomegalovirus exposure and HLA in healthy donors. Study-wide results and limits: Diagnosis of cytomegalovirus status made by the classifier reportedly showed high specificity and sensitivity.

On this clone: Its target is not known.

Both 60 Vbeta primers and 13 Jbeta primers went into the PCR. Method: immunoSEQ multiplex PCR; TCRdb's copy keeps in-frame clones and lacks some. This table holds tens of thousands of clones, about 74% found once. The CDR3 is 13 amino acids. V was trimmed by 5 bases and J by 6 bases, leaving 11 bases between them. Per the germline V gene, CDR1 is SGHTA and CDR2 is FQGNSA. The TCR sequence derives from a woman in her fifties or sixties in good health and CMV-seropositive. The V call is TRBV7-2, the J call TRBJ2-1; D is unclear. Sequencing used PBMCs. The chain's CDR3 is CASSPHPGNEQFF. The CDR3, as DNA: TGTGCCAGCAGCCCGCACCCCGGCAATGAGCAGTTCTTC.